Following are 13 T cell receptor beta chains from one sample sequenced in a study of cytomegalovirus exposure and HLA in healthy donors. The PCR had 60 Vbeta and 13 Jbeta primers. Sequencing was performed with immunoSEQ multiplex PCR; in TCRdb, only in-frame clones are kept and a portion is missing. The listing records tens of thousands of clones. Sequencing used PBMCs. These receptors all stem from a male donor in good health and CMV-seronegative.

For this clone: The junction differs from germline at one of its ends, possibly a read error. V usage is TRBV2 and J usage is TRBJ1-2; a possible D gene is TRBD1 (6 bases). Germline V gene lookup returns CDR1 SNHLY and CDR2 FYNNEI. The CDR3 consists of 10 residues. The CDR3 bases are TGTGCCAGCAGAAGAGACAGGTTCCTCTTC. This sequence encodes CASRRDRFLF.

This chain links TRBV19 with TRBJ1-3, with a tentative D call TRBD1 (5 bases). Germline V CDR1 and CDR2: LNHDA, SQIVND (reference sequence). Trimming removed 7 bases at V and 0 bases at J, with 10 bases between. This CDR3 comprises 14 residues. The CDR3 nucleotides read TGTGCCAGTACAGGGCGATACTCTGGAAACACCATATATTTT. It is translated as CASTGRYSGNTIYF.

The chain is built from TRBV11-2 and TRBJ2-1; 9 bases are a match to TRBD2. V gave up 6 bases and J gave up 0 bases; unmatched junction bases: 3. The CDR3 sequence is 15 residues long. Germline loops: CDR1 SGHAT, CDR2 FQNNGV. The CDR3 DNA follows: TGTGCCAGCAGAATAGCGGGGGCCTCCTACAATGAGCAGTTCTTC. Protein product: CASRIAGASYNEQFF.

The chain has TRBV9 and TRBJ2-2; tentatively, D is TRBD1 (6 bases). The V end lost 4 bases, the J end lost 5 bases, and 12 bases lay between the germline ends. Germline V CDR1 and CDR2: SGDLS, YYNGEE. The CDR3 is made up of 14 amino acids. The CDR3 DNA reads as TGTGCCAGCAGCTCCGATGGGACAACCGGGGAGCTGTTTTTT. Translating gives CASSSDGTTGELFF.

The rearrangement joins TRBV18 to TRBJ1-1, with D uncertain. CDR1 is KGHSH, CDR2 LQKENI, per germline. CDR3 length: 13 residues. V was trimmed by 5 bases and J by 1 base, leaving 8 bases between them. The chain's CDR3 is CASSTTGNTEAFF. CDR3 sequence (DNA): TGTGCCAGCTCAACGACGGGGAACACTGAAGCTTTCTTT. The whole variable domain, remainder taken from reference TRBV18 and TRBJ1-1, is NAGVMQNPRHLVRRRGQEARLRCSPMKGHSHVYWYRQLPEEGLKFMVYLQKENIIDESGMPKERFSAEFPKEGPSILRIQQVVRGDSAAYFCASSTTGNTEAFFGQGTRLTVV.

The chain joins TRBV4-1 to TRBJ1-4; 12 nucleotides agree with TRBD1. V lost 1 base and J lost 8; bases outside the gene matches: 11. Germline loops: CDR1 MGHRA, CDR2 YSYEKL. The CDR3 spans 18 residues. The CDR3 DNA reads as TGCGCCAGCAGCCAAGGGGACGGGACAGGGGGCTCAGGGGAAAAACTGTTTTTT. This encodes CASSQGDGTGGSGEKLFF.

The rearrangement joins TRBV5-5 to TRBJ2-1, with D unclear. Germline values: CDR1 SGHKS, CDR2 YYEKEE (reference sequence). V dropped 4 bases and J dropped 4 bases, with 3 bases sitting between them. The length of the CDR3 is 11 residues. The CDR3 DNA reads TGTGCCAGCAGCCCATACAATGAGCAGTTCTTC. Its translation is CASSPYNEQFF.

V gene TRBV27 combines with J gene TRBJ2-1; weak D call: TRBD2 (6 bases). Trimming removed 7 bases at V and 4 bases at J, with 17 bases between. The germline gives CDR1 MNHEY, CDR2 SMNVEV (reference sequence). This CDR3 spans 15 amino acids. DNA for the CDR3: TGTGCCAGCATTTCCGGCGGGAACCTTTACAATGAGCAGTTCTTC. This sequence encodes CASISGGNLYNEQFF.

The chain has TRBV19 and TRBJ1-5; TRBD1 is a possible D gene (5 bases). V gave up 8 bases and J gave up 3 bases, with 11 bases separating them. The germline gives CDR1 LNHDA, CDR2 SQIVND (reference sequence). CDR3 length equals 13 residues. The chain's CDR3 is CASSGDFNQPQHF. The CDR3 DNA reads as TGTGCCAGTTCCGGGGACTTCAATCAGCCCCAGCATTTT.

CDR3 amino acids: CASIRGSEAFF. The DNA for the CDR3 is TGTGCCTCTATCAGGGGCTCCGAAGCTTTCTTT. The chain uses TRBV30 and TRBJ1-1, with TRBD1 as a possible D gene (6 bases). This CDR3 has 11 amino acids. Looked up from germline, CDR1 is GTSNPN and CDR2 is SVGIG (reference sequence). V was trimmed by 7 bases and J by 8 bases, leaving 14 bases between them.

The chain links TRBV29-1 to TRBJ2-5; D gene uncertain. The assigned J gene may be wrong: the sequence end matches TRBJ2-7 better. This CDR3 has 12 amino acids. Germline V gene sequence: CDR1 SQVTM, CDR2 ANQGSEA. This CDR3 reads CSVVVTGYEQYF. CDR3 sequence (DNA): TGCAGCGTTGTGGTAACCGGTTACGAGCAGTACTTC.

The genes are TRBV5-4 and TRBJ1-1; D unresolved. The CDR3 covers 12 residues. V was pared by 3 bases and J by 0 bases, with 3 bases between. In germline, CDR1 is SGHNT, CDR2 YYREEE (reference sequence). In DNA form, the CDR3 reads TGTGCCAGCAGCTCAATGAACACTGAAGCTTTCTTT. This translates into CASSSMNTEAFF.

This rearrangement joins TRBV15 to TRBJ1-2; D call uncertain. The CDR3 is made up of 17 amino acids. Germline V gene sequence: CDR1 LNHNV, CDR2 YYDKDF (reference sequence). Trimming removed 5 bases from V and 5 bases from J, with 24 bases in between. CDR3 in DNA: TGTGCCACCAGCGGAGGGCGAGGGTCTGTCGGCGGGTATGGCTACACCTTC. Amino acid sequence: CATSGGRGSVGGYGYTF.